This paragraph reports one TCR beta chain. This sample stems from a study of T cell clones after liver transplantation. Using immunoSEQ multiplex PCR, the repertoire was profiled, and TCRdb retains in-frame clones only, with some absent. The data show fewer than 110,000 clones, about 80% seen once. J gave up 7 bases and V 5 bases, and 11 bases lay outside the gene matches. Looked up from germline, CDR1 is KGHSH and CDR2 is LQKENI. CDR3 size: 15 residues. The sequencing here drew on CD4+ T cells from blood, taken approximately 4 years after liver transplant. The V gene is TRBV18, the J gene TRBJ1-5, with 7 bases fitting TRBD1. This clonotype was sampled from a human patient who received a liver transplant. Some T cells may possibly be graft donor cells. CDR3 sequence: CASSAEQGWGQPQHF. CDR3 coding DNA: TGTGCCAGCTCAGCAGAACAGGGGTGGGGACAGCCCCAGCATTTT.